The rows below give T cell receptor beta chains drawn from one sample of a study of T cell responses to AZD1222 COVID-19 vaccine. Libraries were prepared by immunoSEQ multiplex PCR; TCRdb keeps only in-frame clonotypes and omits some of them. In the table there are some 71,000 clones, 89% of which are singletons. Sequencing was performed on peripheral blood, taken 28 days after the second AZD1222 dose. These receptors originate from an adult who received the AZD1222 COVID-19 vaccine. Both conserved end residues are part of each CDR3. The D gene is left open where the match is weak. The size field is filled for only some rows; it gives once, few, many or a size class.

clone size: .
D gene: .
V gene: TRBV28
J gene: TRBJ2-3
CDR3 protein: CASSGIPGQKYF
CDR3 DNA: TGTGCCAGCAGTGGGATACCGGGACAAAAGTATTTT

clone size: .
D gene: TRBD1
V gene: TRBV27
J gene: TRBJ2-2
CDR3 protein: CASSTRDRGPGELFF
CDR3 DNA: TGTGCCAGCAGTACCCGGGACAGGGGGCCCGGGGAGCTGTTTTTT

clone size: .
D gene: .
V gene: TRBV5-1
J gene: TRBJ2-1
CDR3 protein: CRVLSSYNEQFF
CDR3 DNA: TGCAGGGTATTAAGCTCCTACAATGAGCAGTTCTTC

clone size: once
D gene: .
V gene: TRBV24-1
J gene: TRBJ1-3
CDR3 protein: CATSPGNSGNTIYF
CDR3 DNA: TGTGCCACCAGTCCTGGGAACTCTGGAAACACCATATATTTT

clone size: .
D gene: TRBD2
V gene: TRBV27
J gene: TRBJ2-1
CDR3 protein: CASSRRLAAYIDEQFF
CDR3 DNA: TGTGCCAGCAGTCGTCGACTAGCGGCCTACATCGATGAGCAGTTCTTC

clone size: .
D gene: TRBD2
V gene: TRBV3-1/TRBV3-2
J gene: TRBJ2-1
CDR3 protein: CASSQVGLAGGPGNEQFF
CDR3 DNA: TGTGCCAGCAGCCAAGTGGGACTAGCGGGAGGGCCGGGGAATGAGCAGTTCTTC

clone size: few
D gene: .
V gene: TRBV9
J gene: TRBJ2-7
CDR3 protein: CASSPSDLGNEQYF
CDR3 DNA: TGTGCCAGCAGCCCATCGGACCTTGGGAACGAGCAGTACTTC

clone size: .
D gene: .
V gene: TRBV7-7
J gene: TRBJ2-5
CDR3 protein: CASSLVGSDQETQYF
CDR3 DNA: TGTGCCAGCAGCTTAGTGGGCAGTGACCAAGAGACCCAGTACTTC

clone size: .
D gene: .
V gene: TRBV4-3
J gene: TRBJ2-7
CDR3 protein: CASSQESTGRPYF
CDR3 DNA: TGCGCCAGCAGCCAAGAATCCACAGGGCGTCCGTACTTC

clone size: few
D gene: TRBD2
V gene: TRBV5-6
J gene: TRBJ2-2
CDR3 protein: CASSFGLDLLMNTGELFF
CDR3 DNA: TGTGCCAGCAGCTTCGGACTAGACCTCTTGATGAACACCGGGGAGCTGTTTTTT

clone size: .
D gene: .
V gene: TRBV25-1
J gene: TRBJ1-1
CDR3 protein: CASRVGGNTEAFF
CDR3 DNA: TGTGCCAGCAGAGTGGGGGGGAACACTGAAGCTTTCTTT

clone size: .
D gene: .
V gene: TRBV12-5
J gene: TRBJ2-1
CDR3 protein: CASGWSVLDEQFF
CDR3 DNA: TGTGCTAGTGGTTGGAGTGTCCTCGATGAGCAGTTCTTC

clone size: .
D gene: .
V gene: TRBV19
J gene: TRBJ2-1
CDR3 protein: CASKNSYYNEQFF
CDR3 DNA: TGTGCCAGTAAGAACAGTTACTACAATGAGCAGTTCTTC

clone size: .
D gene: .
V gene: TRBV7-9
J gene: TRBJ1-4
CDR3 protein: CASSLAEGNEKLFF
CDR3 DNA: TGTGCCAGCAGCTTAGCAGAGGGCAATGAAAAACTGTTTTTT

clone size: .
D gene: TRBD1
V gene: TRBV5-5
J gene: TRBJ1-5
CDR3 protein: CASSGGQLYNQPQHF
CDR3 DNA: TGTGCCAGCAGCGGGGGACAGTTGTACAATCAGCCCCAGCATTTT

clone size: .
D gene: .
V gene: TRBV7-2
J gene: TRBJ2-5
CDR3 protein: CASSLVGQNQETQYF
CDR3 DNA: TGTGCCAGCAGCTTAGTAGGGCAGAACCAAGAGACCCAGTACTTC

clone size: .
D gene: .
V gene: TRBV10-3
J gene: TRBJ1-2
CDR3 protein: CAISESLSFRYGYTF
CDR3 DNA: TGTGCCATCAGCGAGAGCTTGAGCTTTAGATATGGCTACACCTTC

clone size: .
D gene: .
V gene: TRBV7-6
J gene: TRBJ2-1
CDR3 protein: CASRALGGPHNEQFF
CDR3 DNA: TGTGCCAGCAGGGCCCTGGGGGGGCCCCACAATGAGCAGTTCTTC

clone size: .
D gene: .
V gene: TRBV5-6
J gene: TRBJ1-2
CDR3 protein: CASSSWGEENYGYTF
CDR3 DNA: TGTGCCAGCAGCTCCTGGGGGGAAGAAAACTATGGCTACACCTTC

clone size: once
D gene: TRBD1
V gene: TRBV14
J gene: TRBJ1-3
CDR3 protein: CASSPRDRVSGNTIYF
CDR3 DNA: TGTGCCAGCAGCCCCCGGGACAGAGTATCTGGAAACACCATATATTTT

clone size: .
D gene: .
V gene: TRBV29-1
J gene: TRBJ1-1
CDR3 protein: CSVMDGNTEAFF
CDR3 DNA: TGCAGCGTTATGGACGGGAACACTGAAGCTTTCTTT

clone size: .
D gene: .
V gene: TRBV6-1
J gene: TRBJ2-7
CDR3 protein: CASSELGPEQYF
CDR3 DNA: TGTGCCAGCAGTGAATTGGGACCCGAGCAGTACTTC

clone size: .
D gene: TRBD2
V gene: TRBV2
J gene: TRBJ2-7
CDR3 protein: CASSRQREGPRTLEQYF
CDR3 DNA: TGTGCCAGCAGTAGGCAGCGGGAGGGCCCTCGAACTCTCGAGCAGTACTTC

clone size: few
D gene: .
V gene: TRBV4-3
J gene: TRBJ2-3
CDR3 protein: CASSQEFRSDTQYF
CDR3 DNA: TGCGCCAGCAGCCAAGAATTTAGGTCAGATACGCAGTATTTT

clone size: .
D gene: TRBD1
V gene: TRBV7-8
J gene: TRBJ1-5
CDR3 protein: CASSLGTGNQPQHF
CDR3 DNA: TGTGCCAGCAGCTTAGGGACAGGGAATCAGCCCCAGCATTTT

clone size: .
D gene: TRBD2
V gene: TRBV11-3
J gene: TRBJ2-7
CDR3 protein: CASSSDSGRESEQYF
CDR3 DNA: TGTGCCAGCAGCTCAGATAGCGGGAGGGAAAGCGAGCAGTACTTC

clone size: once
D gene: .
V gene: TRBV5-1
J gene: TRBJ1-3
CDR3 protein: CASRPGHSGNTIYF
CDR3 DNA: TGCGCCAGCAGACCGGGCCACTCTGGAAACACCATATATTTT

clone size: .
D gene: TRBD2
V gene: TRBV3-1/TRBV3-2
J gene: TRBJ2-7
CDR3 protein: CASSQGGLAGDPEQYF
CDR3 DNA: TGTGCCAGCAGCCAAGGCGGACTAGCGGGAGACCCCGAGCAGTACTTC

clone size: .
D gene: TRBD1
V gene: TRBV9
J gene: TRBJ1-1
CDR3 protein: CASSAGTGTEAFF
CDR3 DNA: TGTGCCAGCAGCGCTGGGACAGGCACTGAAGCTTTCTTT

clone size: .
D gene: .
V gene: TRBV5-3
J gene: TRBJ2-1
CDR3 protein: CARSCGDRNNNEQFF
CDR3 DNA: TGTGCCAGAAGCTGTGGCGACAGAAATAACAATGAGCAGTTCTTC

clone size: .
D gene: .
V gene: TRBV20-1
J gene: TRBJ1-2
CDR3 protein: CSARYVGYTF
CDR3 DNA: TGCAGTGCTAGATACGTTGGCTACACCTTC

clone size: few
D gene: TRBD1
V gene: TRBV5-4
J gene: TRBJ1-1
CDR3 protein: CASSLVRGLTNTEAFF
CDR3 DNA: TGTGCCAGCAGCTTGGTGAGGGGGCTAACGAACACTGAAGCTTTCTTT

clone size: .
D gene: .
V gene: TRBV19
J gene: TRBJ1-4
CDR3 protein: CASTWGGTNEKLFF
CDR3 DNA: TGTGCCAGTACGTGGGGCGGAACTAATGAAAAACTGTTTTTT

clone size: .
D gene: TRBD1
V gene: TRBV6-2/TRBV6-3
J gene: TRBJ1-1
CDR3 protein: CASSSYRTGNEAFF
CDR3 DNA: TGTGCCAGCAGTTCATACAGGACAGGAAATGAAGCTTTCTTT

clone size: .
D gene: .
V gene: TRBV29-1
J gene: TRBJ2-7
CDR3 protein: CSLTAPRVIHEQYF
CDR3 DNA: TGCAGCTTAACAGCCCCCCGGGTAATCCACGAGCAGTACTTC

clone size: once
D gene: .
V gene: TRBV21-1
J gene: TRBJ2-1
CDR3 protein: CASSKVQQLSYNEQFF
CDR3 DNA: TGTGCCAGCAGCAAAGTACAGCAACTCTCCTACAATGAGCAGTTCTTC

clone size: .
D gene: .
V gene: TRBV6-5
J gene: TRBJ2-3
CDR3 protein: CAIPAVGSTDTQYF
CDR3 DNA: TGTGCCATACCAGCCGTCGGCAGCACAGATACGCAGTATTTT

clone size: .
D gene: TRBD1
V gene: TRBV7-6
J gene: TRBJ2-2
CDR3 protein: CASSLGSGQGHSGELFF
CDR3 DNA: TGTGCCAGCAGCCTGGGGTCGGGACAGGGACATTCCGGGGAGCTGTTTTTT

clone size: .
D gene: .
V gene: TRBV11-3
J gene: TRBJ1-5
CDR3 protein: CASSFEVDQPQHF
CDR3 DNA: TGTGCCAGCAGCTTTGAAGTAGATCAGCCCCAGCATTTT

clone size: .
D gene: .
V gene: TRBV5-1
J gene: TRBJ2-3
CDR3 protein: CASSLGEWADTQYF
CDR3 DNA: TGCGCCAGCAGCCTGGGCGAGTGGGCAGATACGCAGTATTTT

clone size: .
D gene: TRBD1
V gene: TRBV2
J gene: TRBJ1-1
CDR3 protein: CASSSTGAHTEAFF
CDR3 DNA: TGTGCCAGCAGCTCGACAGGGGCCCACACTGAAGCTTTCTTT

clone size: .
D gene: TRBD1
V gene: TRBV5-4
J gene: TRBJ1-3
CDR3 protein: CASSIGTARDTIYF
CDR3 DNA: TGTGCCAGCAGCATCGGGACAGCCCGGGACACCATATATTTT

clone size: .
D gene: TRBD2
V gene: TRBV6-5
J gene: TRBJ2-5
CDR3 protein: CASTTLAGVETQYF
CDR3 DNA: TGTGCCAGCACCACTCTAGCGGGAGTAGAGACCCAGTACTTC

clone size: .
D gene: TRBD1
V gene: TRBV30
J gene: TRBJ1-1
CDR3 protein: CAWTGGQAHTLNTEAFF
CDR3 DNA: TGTGCCTGGACCGGAGGACAGGCGCATACCTTGAACACTGAAGCTTTCTTT

clone size: .
D gene: TRBD2
V gene: TRBV27
J gene: TRBJ2-3
CDR3 protein: CASSSLVGRGTDTQYF
CDR3 DNA: TGTGCCAGCAGCTCCCTTGTCGGGAGGGGTACAGATACGCAGTATTTT